One and the same sample provided the 27 T cell receptor beta chains below, sequenced in a study of vaccination and CD4 T cells after COVID-19. Treatment noted: roughly 11-day PBMC culture with coronavirus spike peptide pools or control peptides (ViraFEST assay). An unexposed donor provided the CD4+ T cells, which were collected before the COVID-19 pandemic (2011-2018). Their specific antigens are unknown. The Oncomine TCR Beta short-read assay was applied to DNA of cultured CD4+ T cells. TCRdb independently ran MiXCR on the PCR reads; one entry per CDR3 protein. The sample has 6,000 or so distinct CDR3 sequences, under 60% seen once. Sequenced: CD4+ T cells from blood, cultured in vitro. These receptor sequences come from a human donor in good health.

This clonotype has more than one count but fewer than ten. The chain joins TRBV20-1 to TRBJ2-4, with 14 positions matching TRBD2. The CDR3 runs 19 residues. Germline loops: CDR1 DFQATT, CDR2 SNEGSKA (reference sequence). V lost 0 bases to trimming and J lost 1 base; unmatched junction nucleotides: 8. The CDR3 is CSARDPRLAGGLAKNIQYF. The CDR3 DNA reads as TGCAGTGCTAGAGATCCGAGACTAGCGGGAGGGCTGGCCAAAAACATTCAGTACTTC.

The chain uses TRBV7-2 and TRBJ1-3; D gene ambiguous. Germline V gene sequence: CDR1 SGHTA, CDR2 FQGNSA. V was pared by 6 bases and J by 5 bases, with 23 bases between. The CDR3 length is 17 residues. CDR3 sequence: CASRTDLTYIGRNTIYF. In DNA, the CDR3 is TGTGCCAGCAGGACTGATCTCACTTATATCGGGAGAAACACCATATATTTT.

The table lists this clonotype with a few counts. The chain carries TRBV28 and TRBJ1-2; 7 nucleotides match TRBD1. The CDR3 consists of 12 residues. V lost 6 bases, J lost 6 bases, and 4 bases stayed unmatched. CDR1 and CDR2 from the germline V gene are MDHEN and SYDVKM. CDR3 coding DNA: TGTGCCAGCAGGCAGGGGGATCATGGCTACACCTTC. Encoded protein: CASRQGDHGYTF.

As DNA, the CDR3 is TGCGCCAGCACCCTAGTGGACAGGGGCGCTCCCTATGGCTACACCTTC. Its protein product is CASTLVDRGAPYGYTF. This sequence joins TRBV10-2 and TRBJ1-2; 9 bases map to TRBD1. This CDR3 is built from 16 residues. Germline V lookup: CDR1 WSHSY, CDR2 SAAADI. V shed 7 bases and J 4 bases; nucleotides not matched to a gene: 13.

There are a few counts of this clonotype. J is TRBJ2-3 and V is TRBV20-1; D ambiguous. CDR3 length equals 15 residues. CDR1 is DFQATT, CDR2 SNEGSKA, per germline (reference sequence). V gave up 5 bases and J gave up 2 bases, with 17 bases separating them. CDR3 sequence reads: CSALMARQFTDTQYF. Written as DNA, the CDR3 is TGCAGTGCTTTGATGGCCCGCCAATTCACAGATACGCAGTATTTT.

This clonotype was picked up a small number of times. The J gene is TRBJ1-5, the V gene TRBV6-1; D is undetermined. V was pared by 8 bases and J by 6 bases, with 20 bases between. CDR1 MNHNS and CDR2 SASEGT come from the germline V gene. The CDR3 has 15 residues. In DNA form, the CDR3 reads TGTGCCAGCGGGATGGACGCCGGCGGAGGTCAGCCCCAGCATTTT. This codes for CASGMDAGGGQPQHF.

The CDR3 DNA reads TGTGCCACTTCCTCAACAGGGAATTCACCCCTCCACTTT. It yields the protein CATSSTGNSPLHF. This sequence joins TRBV10-3 and TRBJ1-6; D possibly corresponds to TRBD1 (6 bases). Germline V gene sequence: CDR1 ENHRY, CDR2 SYGVKD. The CDR3 sequence is 13 residues long. V was shortened by 10 bases and J by 7 bases, with 14 bases between the two germline ends.

The chain carries TRBV12-3 or TRBV12-4 and TRBJ1-5; no firm D call. V lost 2 bases to trimming and J lost 6 bases, with 8 bases between them. The CDR3 is 13 residues long. The CDR3 reads CASSLLGFQPQHF. The CDR3, as DNA: TGTGCCAGCAGTTTACTCGGGTTTCAGCCCCAGCATTTT.

The rearrangement links TRBV20-1 to TRBJ2-1; possible D gene TRBD2, 6 bases. The germline V gene has CDR1 DFQATT and CDR2 SNEGSKA (reference sequence). CDR3 size: 16 residues. V lost 1 base and J lost 7, with 20 bases in between. The CDR3 sequence: CSARGVEGGALNEQFF. In DNA, the CDR3 is TGCAGTGCTAGAGGGGTTGAGGGCGGGGCGTTAAATGAGCAGTTCTTC.

The rearrangement links TRBV6-5 to TRBJ2-5; a possible D gene is TRBD2 (6 bases). Per germline, CDR1 MNHEY and CDR2 SVGAGI. This CDR3 comprises 15 residues. Trimming stripped 4 bases from V and 5 bases from J, with 17 bases between. CDR3 in DNA: TGTGCCAGCAGTTCTCTGAGCGGGCAGGTGGAGACCCAGTACTTC. Protein sequence: CASSSLSGQVETQYF.

V and J are TRBV6-2 or TRBV6-3 and TRBJ2-5; 8 nucleotides align to TRBD2. Germline values: CDR1 MNHEY, CDR2 SVGEGT. This CDR3 is 14 amino acids long. V shed 9 bases, J shed 7 bases, and the junction held 13 bases outside the gene matches. For the CDR3, the DNA is TGTGCCAGTCGTAGCGGGGTGTCCCAGGTGACCCAGTACTTC. Encoded protein: CASRSGVSQVTQYF.

V and J are TRBV6-5 and TRBJ1-5; 7 bases map to TRBD1. This CDR3 is 14 amino acids long. Germline CDR1 is MNHEY and CDR2 is SVGAGI. Trimming at V came to 2 bases and at J to 7 bases, leaving 5 bases not matched to a gene. The CDR3 bases are TGTGCCAGCAGTTACGGGACAGTAGGACAGCCCCAGCATTTT. Translating it yields CASSYGTVGQPQHF.

The J gene is TRBJ2-3, the V gene TRBV25-1, with 9 bases fitting TRBD2. The CDR3 extends over 16 amino acids. The germline V gene encodes CDR1 MGHDK and CDR2 SYGVNS. After removal of 4 bases from V and 2 bases from J, the junction contained 7 bases not matched to a gene. For the CDR3, the DNA is TGTGCCAGCAGTGGTATAGCGGGGGACTACACAGATACGCAGTATTTT. This gives the protein CASSGIAGDYTDTQYF.

The V gene is TRBV29-1, the J gene TRBJ2-5, with D unclear. Trimming removed 4 bases from V and 1 base from J, with 7 bases in between. The CDR3 runs 12 residues. CDR1 SQVTM and CDR2 ANQGSEA come from the germline V gene. The CDR3 nucleotides read TGCAGCGTTGGTCAGATCCAAGAGACCCAGTACTTC. Amino acids: CSVGQIQETQYF.

Only one count was recorded for this clonotype. This chain uses TRBV19 with TRBJ2-2; D is perhaps TRBD2 (6 bases). The V end was cut by 7 bases, the J end by 5 bases, with 14 bases between. From germline, CDR1 is LNHDA and CDR2 SQIVND (reference sequence). CDR3 length: 14 amino acids. The CDR3 sequence: CASTLLRGTGELFF. The CDR3 coding sequence is TGTGCCAGTACTCTCCTCCGGGGGACCGGGGAGCTGTTTTTT.

This chain joins TRBV7-8 and TRBJ2-2; unclear D gene. CDR3 size: 16 residues. V lost 6 bases, J lost 3 bases, and 17 bases lay in between. Looked up from germline, CDR1 is SGHVS and CDR2 is FQNEAQ. The CDR3 nucleotides read TGTGCCAGCAGTCCCCCCGGTGGCTCATACACCGGGGAGCTGTTTTTT. It is translated as CASSPPGGSYTGELFF.

The chain combines TRBV2 with TRBJ2-7; D gene ambiguous. This CDR3 comprises 12 residues. The germline V gene encodes CDR1 SNHLY and CDR2 FYNNEI. V lost 7 bases to trimming and J lost 3 bases, with 10 bases between them. CDR3 DNA: TGTGCCAGCATGATATCATACTACGAGCAGTACTTC. It yields the protein CASMISYYEQYF.

V gene TRBV10-2 combines with J gene TRBJ1-5; D gene ambiguous. Deletions cut 3 bases from V and 7 bases from J, with 13 bases between. The germline gives CDR1 WSHSY, CDR2 SAAADI. The CDR3 extends over 14 amino acids. CDR3 sequence: CASSEPPLVQPQHF. The CDR3 DNA reads TGCGCCAGCAGTGAACCACCCCTTGTACAGCCCCAGCATTTT.

This clonotype showed up just a few times. CDR3 coding DNA: TGTGCCAGCGGGGTCCGCCAAGAGACCCAGTACTTC. Protein: CASGVRQETQYF. The V gene is TRBV7-6, the J gene TRBJ2-5; no definite D call. The V end lost 8 bases, the J end lost 1 base, and 8 bases lay between the germline ends. CDR1 is SGHVS and CDR2 is FNYEAQ in the germline V gene. CDR3 length: 12 amino acids.

This clonotype was observed a few times. This chain joins TRBV6-5 and TRBJ2-6; no clear D gene. The CDR3 loop spans 16 amino acids. Trimming cost V 2 bases and J 4 bases, with 12 bases left between them. CDR1 is MNHEY and CDR2 is SVGAGI in the germline V gene. CDR3 sequence: CASSYRAGTGANVLTF. For the CDR3, the DNA is TGTGCCAGCAGTTACCGCGCCGGTACCGGGGCCAACGTCCTGACTTTC.

J is TRBJ1-2 and V is TRBV7-9; no reliable D call. The CDR3 spans 14 residues. Germline CDR1 reads SEHNR; CDR2 reads FQNEAQ (reference sequence). V gave up 0 bases and J gave up 0 bases, with 5 bases separating them. CDR3 sequence: CASSLATPNYGYTF. Written as DNA, the CDR3 is TGTGCCAGCAGCTTAGCCACACCTAACTATGGCTACACCTTC.

The chain links TRBV5-1 to TRBJ2-3; D is undetermined. V lost 0 bases, J lost 1 base, and 9 bases lay in between. Per germline, CDR1 SGHRS and CDR2 YFSETQ. The CDR3 totals 15 residues. This CDR3 reads CASSLVGSGTDTQYF. The CDR3 bases are TGCGCCAGCAGCTTGGTAGGGTCGGGCACAGATACGCAGTATTTT.

The J gene is TRBJ1-2, the V gene TRBV4-1; D is ambiguous. Germline CDR1 reads MGHRA; CDR2 reads YSYEKL. The CDR3 consists of 18 residues. V was clipped by 0 bases and J by 6 bases, with 23 bases between them. DNA for the CDR3: TGCGCCAGCAGCCAAGAGGGGTGGACGTTCCTAGACCCTAATGGCTACACCTTC. It yields the protein CASSQEGWTFLDPNGYTF.

This clonotype was observed a few times. The chain carries TRBV6-1 and TRBJ2-5; 7 bases are shared with TRBD2. With V trimmed by 5 bases and J by 5 bases, 11 bases remained unmatched. From germline, CDR1 is MNHNS and CDR2 SASEGT. CDR3 length equals 15 residues. CDR3 region: CASSPWDSGLETQYF. For the CDR3, the DNA is TGTGCCAGCAGTCCGTGGGATAGCGGGCTTGAGACCCAGTACTTC.

This clonotype was detected a few times. This rearrangement joins TRBV27 to TRBJ1-3, with D perhaps matching TRBD1 (5 bases). Germline CDR1 MNHEY, CDR2 SMNVEV (reference sequence). The CDR3 runs 15 residues. The V gene lost 3 bases and the J gene lost 1 base, with 10 bases spanning the gap. The chain's CDR3 is CASSFRGGSGNTIYF. As DNA, the CDR3 is TGTGCCAGCAGTTTCCGGGGCGGTTCTGGAAACACCATATATTTT.

The rearrangement uses TRBV19 and TRBJ1-1; TRBD1 aligns across 7 bases. The CDR3 is 17 residues long. Germline V gives CDR1 LNHDA, CDR2 SQIVND (reference sequence). The junction had 11 bases not matched to a gene; V was cut back by 4 bases and J by 0 bases. For the CDR3, the DNA is TGTGCCAGTAGTAAGGGACAGAGCAAGACAATGAACACTGAAGCTTTCTTT. It codes for CASSKGQSKTMNTEAFF.

This clonotype was counted once. V and J are TRBV19 and TRBJ2-3, with 9 nucleotides matching TRBD1. Trimming took 7 bases from V and 4 from J; bases not matched to a gene: 6. Germline V CDR1 and CDR2: LNHDA, SQIVND (reference sequence). This CDR3 has 14 residues. This CDR3 reads CASNPQGASDTQYF. In DNA, the CDR3 is TGTGCCAGTAACCCACAGGGGGCCTCAGATACGCAGTATTTT.